Each of the 14 T cell receptor beta chains below was sequenced from the same sample in a study of blood T cell repertoires in COVID-19. Clones were read by immunoSEQ multiplex PCR, and TCRdb kept only the in-frame ones, dropping some. In the table there are over 200,000 clones, roughly 90% of which are singletons. Sequenced material: peripheral blood. The receptors come from a woman aged 40 to 55 with acute or convalescent COVID-19.

This chain connects TRBV3-1 (or the pseudogene TRBV3-2) to TRBJ1-6; TRBD1 matches 7 bases. V dropped 0 bases and J dropped 8; count of bases not matched to a gene: 10. Germline CDR1 is LGHDT and CDR2 is YNNKEL (reference sequence). The CDR3 is 17 amino acids. Written as DNA, the CDR3 is TGTGCCAGCAGCCAAGATTGGGGTAGGACAGGATATTCACCCCTCCACTTT. Translated: CASSQDWGRTGYSPLHF.

In its sample, this clone was seen once. The rearrangement uses TRBV19 and TRBJ2-2, with TRBD1 identical over 11 bases. The trim removed 9 bases at V and 9 bases at J, leaving 12 bases unmatched. Germline V gene lookup returns CDR1 LNHDA and CDR2 SQIVND (reference sequence). The CDR3 is 15 amino acids. The CDR3 spells CASNSGQGARRELFF. The DNA for the CDR3 is TGTGCCAGCAACTCAGGACAGGGGGCGCGGAGGGAGCTGTTTTTT.

This rearrangement joins TRBV10-3 to TRBJ1-1; 9 bases align to TRBD1. The CDR3 is 14 residues long. J gave up 0 bases and V 10 bases, and 6 bases lay outside the gene matches. Germline V CDR1 and CDR2: ENHRY, SYGVKD. The DNA of the CDR3 is TGTGCCACCCGGGACAGGGCGGTGAACACTGAAGCTTTCTTT. Translated: CATRDRAVNTEAFF.

The sample holds one count of this clone. V usage is TRBV5-1 and J usage is TRBJ2-1, with TRBD2 matching 8 bases. Germline values: CDR1 SGHRS, CDR2 YFSETQ. This CDR3 is 13 amino acids long. The V and J ends lost 3 bases and 7 bases, in that order; junction bases with no gene match: 3. In DNA, the CDR3 is TGCGCCAGCAGCTCCCCGGGGGGGAATGAGCAGTTCTTC. Amino acids: CASSSPGGNEQFF.

The gene calls are TRBV29-1 and TRBJ1-2; 7 bases are a match to TRBD1. The CDR3 runs to 13 residues. Losses at the gene ends were 5 bases for V and 7 bases for J; bases not matched to a gene: 10. Looked up from germline, CDR1 is SQVTM and CDR2 is ANQGSEA. In DNA, the CDR3 is TGCAGCGTTCCAGACAGGGCAGTTATTGGCTACACCTTC. Protein sequence: CSVPDRAVIGYTF. Looking up the rest from reference TRBV29-1 and TRBJ1-2 gives the full variable domain: SAVISQKPSRDICQRGTSLTIQCQVDSQVTMMFWYRQQPGQSLTLIATANQGSEATYESGFVIDKFPISRPNLTFSTLTVSNMSPEDSSIYLCSVPDRAVIGYTFGSGTRLTVV.

The chain couples TRBV4-1 to TRBJ1-2, with a possible D match to TRBD1 (5 bases). The V end lost 1 base, the J end lost 5 bases, and 11 bases lay between the germline ends. The CDR3 is 14 amino acids. The germline CDR1 and CDR2 sequences are MGHRA and YSYEKL. CDR3 sequence reads: CASSQATGGYGYTF. DNA for the CDR3: TGCGCCAGCAGCCAAGCAACGGGGGGTTATGGCTACACCTTC.

The chain has TRBV10-3 and TRBJ1-5; no clear D. The germline CDR1 and CDR2 sequences are ENHRY and SYGVKD. The V end lost 7 bases, the J end lost 3 bases, and 10 bases lay between the germline ends. The CDR3 totals 13 residues. As DNA, the CDR3 is TGTGCCATCAACCCGGGAAACAATCAGCCCCAGCATTTT. It codes for CAINPGNNQPQHF.

V usage is TRBV10-1 and J usage is TRBJ2-2, with D perhaps TRBD1 (5 bases). Trimming took off 0 bases at V and 1 base at J, with 15 bases between the two ends. CDR1 WNHNN and CDR2 SYGVQD come from the germline V gene (reference sequence). The CDR3 is 18 amino acids. CDR3 sequence: CASSESRGTGLNTGELFF. The DNA for the CDR3 is TGCGCCAGCAGTGAGTCGAGAGGCACAGGCCTGAACACCGGGGAGCTGTTTTTT.

The chain links TRBV5-1 to TRBJ2-3; 9 bases are shared with TRBD2. The CDR3 is 17 amino acids. The ends lost 0 bases at V and 5 bases at J; junction bases unmatched: 10. CDR1 SGHRS and CDR2 YFSETQ come from the germline V gene. CDR3 nucleotides: TGCGCCAGCAGCTTGGCCCCAGCGGGGGGAGCAGGAGATACGCAGTATTTT. Amino acid sequence: CASSLAPAGGAGDTQYF. The complete variable domain, with remaining parts taken from reference TRBV5-1 and TRBJ2-3, reads KAGVTQTPRYLIKTRGQQVTLSCSPISGHRSVSWYQQTPGQGLQFLFEYFSETQRNKGNFPGRFSGRQFSNSRSEMNVSTLELGDSALYLCASSLAPAGGAGDTQYFGPGTRLTVL.

V and J are TRBV19 and TRBJ1-1; TRBD1 aligns across 12 bases. Germline trimming cut 5 bases from V and 4 bases from J; bases unmatched to any gene: 14. The CDR3 runs 18 residues. Germline lookup yields CDR1 LNHDA and CDR2 SQIVND (reference sequence). CDR3 loop: CASSPLGTGGDHGTEAFF. CDR3 DNA: TGTGCCAGTAGTCCTTTGGGGACAGGGGGCGATCATGGCACTGAAGCTTTCTTT.

The rearrangement uses TRBV2 and TRBJ1-2; the match to TRBD1 covers 7 bases. This CDR3 has 15 residues. Germline V gene sequence: CDR1 SNHLY, CDR2 FYNNEI. J gave up 4 bases and V 6 bases, and 11 bases lay outside the gene matches. This CDR3 is CASSATGAVGYGYTF. In nucleotides, the CDR3 is TGTGCCAGCAGCGCTACAGGGGCCGTGGGCTATGGCTACACCTTC.

V gene TRBV6-6 combines with J gene TRBJ1-1; unclear D gene. Trimming left V 0 bases short and J 5 bases short, with 13 bases between. Germline CDR1 is MNHNY and CDR2 is SVGAGI (reference sequence). The CDR3 spans 15 residues. In nucleotides, the CDR3 is TGTGCCAGCAGTTACTCGGAGAGCCCCGGGACTGAAGCTTTCTTT. It translates to CASSYSESPGTEAFF.

The genes are TRBV6-5 and TRBJ1-6, with 9 bases identical to TRBD1. Germline V gives CDR1 MNHEY, CDR2 SVGAGI. With V trimmed by 6 bases and J by 10 bases, 1 base remained unmatched. The CDR3 contains 12 residues. Here the CDR3 DNA reads TGTGCCAGCAGCACAGGGGGCTCACCCCTCCACTTT. It encodes CASSTGGSPLHF.

The chain links TRBV14 to TRBJ1-5, with D possibly being TRBD1 (6 bases). The CDR3 has 18 residues. Germline V gene sequence: CDR1 SGHDN, CDR2 FVKESK. V dropped 3 bases and J dropped 0 bases, with 18 bases sitting between them. The CDR3 nucleotides are TGTGCCAGCAGCCACCCCCGGGCACAGGGCTATAGCAATCAGCCCCAGCATTTT. Its protein product is CASSHPRAQGYSNQPQHF.